This T cell receptor (beta chain) originates from a study of type 1 and type 2 diabetes patients. The ends lost 1 base at V and 5 bases at J; junction bases unmatched: 4. Germline V lookup: CDR1 SGHVS, CDR2 FNYEAQ. CDR3 size: 14 residues. The PCR template was genomic DNA. A primer set of 30 forward and 13 reverse primers amplified the CDR3. From the multiplex PCR reads, TCRdb called clonotypes with MiXCR, one entry per CDR3 protein. This table has 270,000 or so distinct CDR3 sequences, around 47% appearing once. The chain links TRBV7-6 to TRBJ2-5; TRBD2 agrees at 7 bases. Sequences were obtained from peripheral blood mononuclear cells (PBMCs). The TCR comes from a young man with type 2 diabetes. The CDR3 spells CASSLGGGKETQYF. The CDR3 DNA is TGTGCCAGCAGCTTAGGGGGGGGTAAGGAGACCCAGTACTTC.